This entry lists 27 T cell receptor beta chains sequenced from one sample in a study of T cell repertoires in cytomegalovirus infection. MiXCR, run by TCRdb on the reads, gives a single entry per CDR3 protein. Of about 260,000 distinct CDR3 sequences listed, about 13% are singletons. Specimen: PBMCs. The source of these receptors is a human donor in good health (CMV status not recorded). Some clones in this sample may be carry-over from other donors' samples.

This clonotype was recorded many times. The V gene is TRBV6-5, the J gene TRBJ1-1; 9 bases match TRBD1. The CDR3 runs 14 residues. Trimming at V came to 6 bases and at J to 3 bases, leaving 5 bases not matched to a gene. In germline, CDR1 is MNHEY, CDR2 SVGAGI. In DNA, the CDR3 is TGTGCCAGCAGCCGGGACAGGGTGGACACTGAAGCTTTCTTT. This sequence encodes CASSRDRVDTEAFF.

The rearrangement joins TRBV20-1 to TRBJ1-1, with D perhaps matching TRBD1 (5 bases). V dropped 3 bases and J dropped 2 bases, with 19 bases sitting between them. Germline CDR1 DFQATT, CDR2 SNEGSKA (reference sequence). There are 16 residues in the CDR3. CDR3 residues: CSARAGAIVLNTEAFF. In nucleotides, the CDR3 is TGCAGTGCTAGGGCCGGGGCGATAGTCTTAAACACTGAAGCTTTCTTT.

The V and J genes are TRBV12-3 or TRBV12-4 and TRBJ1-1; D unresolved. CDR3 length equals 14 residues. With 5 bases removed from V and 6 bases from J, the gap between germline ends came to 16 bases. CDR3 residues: CASSPSTMAAEAFF. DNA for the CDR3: TGTGCCAGCAGTCCCTCCACAATGGCGGCTGAAGCTTTCTTT.

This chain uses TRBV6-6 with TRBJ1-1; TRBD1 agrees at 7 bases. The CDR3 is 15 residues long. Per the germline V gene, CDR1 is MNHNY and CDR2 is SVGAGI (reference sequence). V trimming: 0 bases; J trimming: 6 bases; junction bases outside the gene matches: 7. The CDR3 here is CASSYSRTGLPEAFF. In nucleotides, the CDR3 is TGTGCCAGCAGTTACTCTAGGACAGGTCTTCCTGAAGCTTTCTTT.

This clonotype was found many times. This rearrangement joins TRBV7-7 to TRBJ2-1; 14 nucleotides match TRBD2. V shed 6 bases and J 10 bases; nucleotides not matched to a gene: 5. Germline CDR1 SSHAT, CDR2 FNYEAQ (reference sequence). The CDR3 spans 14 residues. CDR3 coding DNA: TGTGCCAGCAGTTGGGGGACTAGCGGGGGAGAGCAGTTCTTC. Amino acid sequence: CASSWGTSGGEQFF.

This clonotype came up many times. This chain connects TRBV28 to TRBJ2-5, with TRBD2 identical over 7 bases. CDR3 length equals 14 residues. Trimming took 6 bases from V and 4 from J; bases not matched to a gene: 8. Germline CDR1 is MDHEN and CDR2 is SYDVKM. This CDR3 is CASRKWDYAETQYF. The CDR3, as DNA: TGTGCCAGCAGGAAATGGGACTACGCAGAGACCCAGTACTTC.

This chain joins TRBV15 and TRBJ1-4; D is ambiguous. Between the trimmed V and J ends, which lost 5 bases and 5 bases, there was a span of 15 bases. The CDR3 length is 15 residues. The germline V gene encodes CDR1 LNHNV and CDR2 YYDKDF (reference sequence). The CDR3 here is CATSRPPRVNEKLFF. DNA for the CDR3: TGTGCCACCAGCCGCCCTCCGAGGGTGAATGAAAAACTGTTTTTT.

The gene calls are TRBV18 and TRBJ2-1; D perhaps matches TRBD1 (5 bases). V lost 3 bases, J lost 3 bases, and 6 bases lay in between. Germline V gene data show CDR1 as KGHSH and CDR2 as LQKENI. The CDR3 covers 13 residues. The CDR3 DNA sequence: TGTGCCAGCTCACCGGACAACTACAATGAGCAGTTCTTC. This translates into CASSPDNYNEQFF.

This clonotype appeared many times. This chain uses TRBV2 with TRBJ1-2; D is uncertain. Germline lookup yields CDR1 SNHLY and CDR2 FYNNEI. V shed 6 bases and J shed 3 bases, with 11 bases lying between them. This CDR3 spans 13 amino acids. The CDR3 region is CASSASTYYGYTF. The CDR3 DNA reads TGTGCCAGCAGCGCCTCGACCTACTATGGCTACACCTTC. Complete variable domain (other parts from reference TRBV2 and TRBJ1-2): EPEVTQTPSHQVTQMGQEVILRCVPISNHLYFYWYRQILGQKVEFLVSFYNNEISEKSEIFDDQFSVERPDGSNFTLKIRSTKLEDSAMYFCASSASTYYGYTFGSGTRLTVV.

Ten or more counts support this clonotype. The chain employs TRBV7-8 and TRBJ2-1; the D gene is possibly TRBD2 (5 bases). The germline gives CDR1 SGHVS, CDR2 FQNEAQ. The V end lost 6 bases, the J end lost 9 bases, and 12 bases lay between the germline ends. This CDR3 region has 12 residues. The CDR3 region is CASSPSTGEQFF. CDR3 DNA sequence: TGTGCCAGCAGTCCTAGCACCGGTGAGCAGTTCTTC.

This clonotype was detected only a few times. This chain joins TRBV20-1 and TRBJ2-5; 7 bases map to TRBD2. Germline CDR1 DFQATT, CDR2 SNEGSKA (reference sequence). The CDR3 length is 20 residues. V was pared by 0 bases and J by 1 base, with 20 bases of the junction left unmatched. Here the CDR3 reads CSARDPPSGTNNPLQETQYF. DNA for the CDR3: TGCAGTGCTAGAGATCCCCCGAGCGGGACTAATAACCCACTCCAAGAGACCCAGTACTTC.

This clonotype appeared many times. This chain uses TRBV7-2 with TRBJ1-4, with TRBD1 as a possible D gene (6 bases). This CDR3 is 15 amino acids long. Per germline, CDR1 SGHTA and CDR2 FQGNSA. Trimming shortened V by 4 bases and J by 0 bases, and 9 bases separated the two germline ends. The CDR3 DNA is TGTGCCAGCAGCTGGGGGCCCGCAACTAATGAAAAACTGTTTTTT. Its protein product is CASSWGPATNEKLFF.

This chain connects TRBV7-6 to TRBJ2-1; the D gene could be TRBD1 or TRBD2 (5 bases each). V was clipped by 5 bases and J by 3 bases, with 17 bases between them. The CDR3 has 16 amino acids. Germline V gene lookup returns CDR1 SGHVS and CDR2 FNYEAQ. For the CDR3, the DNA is TGTGCCAGCAGCCCTCAAACGGGACCCGTCTACAATGAGCAGTTCTTC. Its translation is CASSPQTGPVYNEQFF.

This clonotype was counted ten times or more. This CDR3 reads CSARGLAENNEQFF. CDR3 coding DNA: TGCAGTGCTAGAGGTCTAGCGGAAAACAATGAGCAGTTCTTC. This chain connects TRBV20-1 to TRBJ2-1; 7 bases agree with TRBD2. Germline lookup yields CDR1 DFQATT and CDR2 SNEGSKA (reference sequence). The CDR3 is 14 residues long. After removal of 1 base from V and 5 bases from J, the junction contained 5 bases not matched to a gene.

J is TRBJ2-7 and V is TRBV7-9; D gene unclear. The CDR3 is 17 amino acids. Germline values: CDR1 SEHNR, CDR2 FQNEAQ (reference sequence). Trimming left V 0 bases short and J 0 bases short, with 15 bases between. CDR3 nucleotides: TGTGCCAGCAGCTTAGCCCCCAACAGTCCCCTCTCCTACGAGCAGTACTTC. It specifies CASSLAPNSPLSYEQYF.

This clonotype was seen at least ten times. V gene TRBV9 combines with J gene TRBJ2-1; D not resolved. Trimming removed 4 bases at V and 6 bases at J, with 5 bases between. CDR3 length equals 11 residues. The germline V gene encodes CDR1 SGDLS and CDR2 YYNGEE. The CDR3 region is CASSTSNEQFF. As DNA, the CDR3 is TGTGCCAGCAGCACCAGCAATGAGCAGTTCTTC.

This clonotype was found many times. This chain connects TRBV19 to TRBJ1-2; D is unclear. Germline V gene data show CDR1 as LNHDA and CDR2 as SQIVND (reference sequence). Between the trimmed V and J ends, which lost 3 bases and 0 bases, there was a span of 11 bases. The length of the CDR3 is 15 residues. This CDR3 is CASSIRPRSNYGYTF. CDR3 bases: TGTGCCAGTAGTATCCGTCCCAGATCTAACTATGGCTACACCTTC. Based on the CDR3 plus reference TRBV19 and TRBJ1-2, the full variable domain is DGGITQSPKYLFRKEGQNVTLSCEQNLNHDAMYWYRQDPGQGLRLIYYSQIVNDFQKGDIAEGYSVSREKKESFPLTVTSAQKNPTAFYLCASSIRPRSNYGYTFGSGTRLTVV.

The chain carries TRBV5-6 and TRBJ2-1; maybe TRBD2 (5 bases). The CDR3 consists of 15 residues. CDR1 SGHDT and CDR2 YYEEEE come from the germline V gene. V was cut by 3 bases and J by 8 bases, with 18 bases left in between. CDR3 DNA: TGTGCCAGCAGCTACCGGGGTCCCAGAGTCCATGAGCAGTTCTTC. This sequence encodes CASSYRGPRVHEQFF.

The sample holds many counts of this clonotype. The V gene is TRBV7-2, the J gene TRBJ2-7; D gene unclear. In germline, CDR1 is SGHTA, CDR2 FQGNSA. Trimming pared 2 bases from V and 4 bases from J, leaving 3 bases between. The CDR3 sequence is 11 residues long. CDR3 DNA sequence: TGTGCCAGCAGCTTAAAGTACGAGCAGTACTTC. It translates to CASSLKYEQYF.

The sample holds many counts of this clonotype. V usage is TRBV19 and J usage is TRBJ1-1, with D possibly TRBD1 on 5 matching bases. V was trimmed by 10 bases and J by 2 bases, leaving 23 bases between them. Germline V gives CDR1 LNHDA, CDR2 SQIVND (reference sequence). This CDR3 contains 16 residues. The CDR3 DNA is TGTGCCATCGAGTTCGGCCGGGAGGGGTCTAACACTGAAGCTTTCTTT. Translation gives CAIEFGREGSNTEAFF.

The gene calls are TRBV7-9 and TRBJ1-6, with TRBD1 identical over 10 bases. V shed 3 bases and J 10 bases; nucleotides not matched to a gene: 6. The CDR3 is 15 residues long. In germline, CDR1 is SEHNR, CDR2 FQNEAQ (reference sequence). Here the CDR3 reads CASSLSGTGESPLHF. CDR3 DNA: TGTGCCAGCAGCTTGTCCGGGACAGGGGAGTCACCCCTCCACTTT.

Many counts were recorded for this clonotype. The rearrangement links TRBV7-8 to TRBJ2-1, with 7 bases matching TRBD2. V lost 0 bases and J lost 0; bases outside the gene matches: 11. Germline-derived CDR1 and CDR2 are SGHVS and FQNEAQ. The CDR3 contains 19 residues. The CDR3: CASSLASGYDSSSYNEQFF. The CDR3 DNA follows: TGTGCCAGCAGCTTAGCTAGCGGGTATGACAGCTCCTCCTACAATGAGCAGTTCTTC. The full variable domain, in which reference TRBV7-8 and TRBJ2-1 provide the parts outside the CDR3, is GAGVSQSPRYKVAKRGQDVALRCDPISGHVSLFWYQQALGQGPEFLTYFQNEAQLDKSGLPSDRFFAERPEGSVSTLKIQRTQQEDSAVYLCASSLASGYDSSSYNEQFFGPGTRLTVL.

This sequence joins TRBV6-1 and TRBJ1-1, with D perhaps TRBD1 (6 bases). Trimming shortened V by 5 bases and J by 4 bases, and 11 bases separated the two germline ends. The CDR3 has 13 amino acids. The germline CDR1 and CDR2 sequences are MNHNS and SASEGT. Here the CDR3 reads CASSYRARTEAFF. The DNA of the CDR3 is TGTGCCAGCAGTTACAGGGCTCGCACTGAAGCTTTCTTT.

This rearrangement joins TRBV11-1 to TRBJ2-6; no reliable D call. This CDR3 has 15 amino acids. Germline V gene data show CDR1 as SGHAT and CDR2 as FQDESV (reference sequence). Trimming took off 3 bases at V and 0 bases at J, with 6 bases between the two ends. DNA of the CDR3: TGTGCCAGCAGCTTTGGGGACTCTGGGGCCAACGTCCTGACTTTC. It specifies CASSFGDSGANVLTF.

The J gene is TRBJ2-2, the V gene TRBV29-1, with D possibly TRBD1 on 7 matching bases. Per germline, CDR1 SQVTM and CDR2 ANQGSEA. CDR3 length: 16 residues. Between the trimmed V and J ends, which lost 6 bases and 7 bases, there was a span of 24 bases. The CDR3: CSVNDSGGSQVGELFF. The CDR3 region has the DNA TGCAGCGTCAACGATTCAGGGGGGAGTCAAGTCGGGGAGCTGTTTTTT.

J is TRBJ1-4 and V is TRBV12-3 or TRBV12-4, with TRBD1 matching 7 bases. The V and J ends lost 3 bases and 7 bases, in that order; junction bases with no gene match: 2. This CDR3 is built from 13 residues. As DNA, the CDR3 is TGTGCCAGCAGTTTGGGGACAGTTGAAAAACTGTTTTTT. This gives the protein CASSLGTVEKLFF.

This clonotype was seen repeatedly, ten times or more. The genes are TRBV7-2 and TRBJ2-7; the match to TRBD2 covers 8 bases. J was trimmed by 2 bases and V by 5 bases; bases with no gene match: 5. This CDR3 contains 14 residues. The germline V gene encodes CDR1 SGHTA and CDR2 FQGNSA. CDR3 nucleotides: TGTGCCAGCAGCACAACTAGCGGAACCTACGAGCAGTACTTC. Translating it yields CASSTTSGTYEQYF.